Listed below are T cell receptor beta chains from one sample, sequenced in a study of blood T cell repertoires in COVID-19. Assay: immunoSEQ multiplex PCR; the TCRdb copy retains only in-frame clones and omits some. This repertoire shows 300,000 to 400,000 clones, more than 90% found once; its top ten account for 2.6%. Sequencing was done on a sample of PBMCs or T cells enriched from blood (not recorded which). Receptors originate from a man aged 55 to 69 who had recovered from COVID-19. CDR3s include the opening cysteine and the closing phenylalanine or tryptophan. A D gene is named only where the DNA matches it firmly. Only part of the rows carry a size: once, few, many, or a class if the clone is expanded.

J	D	V	size	DNA	CDR3
TRBJ2-3	TRBD2	TRBV5-5	-	TGTGCCAGCAGCCGGAGAAGCGGGAGCCAAACCTTGACAGATACGCAGTATTTT	CASSRRSGSQTLTDTQYF
TRBJ2-3	-	TRBV2	-	TGTGCCAGCAGTTTAACGGGGGTGAGCACAGATACGCAGTATTTT	CASSLTGVSTDTQYF
TRBJ1-2	TRBD1	TRBV7-9	-	TGTGCCAGCAGCTTAGCGTCAGGGGGCTATGGCTACACCTTC	CASSLASGGYGYTF
TRBJ2-5	TRBD2	TRBV7-9	-	TGTGCCAGCAGCTTAGGCCGGGGGGCCCAGTACTTC	CASSLGRGAQYF
TRBJ2-1	TRBD2	TRBV4-1	-	TGCGCCAGCAGCCAGAAGATAGCGGGAGGGCCGTACAATGAGCAGTTCTTC	CASSQKIAGGPYNEQFF
TRBJ2-1	-	TRBV24-1	-	TGTGCCACCAGTGATTTTTTCAACAATGAGCAGTTCTTC	CATSDFFNNEQFF
TRBJ2-7	TRBD1	TRBV6-5	-	TGTGCCAGCAGCCGGGGACAGGGTACCTACGAGCAGTACTTC	CASSRGQGTYEQYF
TRBJ2-1	-	TRBV19	-	TGTGCCAGTAGTCCATCAGGTACTCCCTACAATGAGCAGTTCTTC	CASSPSGTPYNEQFF
TRBJ2-3	TRBD2	TRBV15	once	TGTGCCACCAGGGAAATTGGTAGCGGGTCTAGCACAGATACGCAGTATTTT	CATREIGSGSSTDTQYF
TRBJ1-5	-	TRBV30	-	TGTGCCTGGAGTGTCTGGGGCGATCAGCCCCAGCATTTT	CAWSVWGDQPQHF
TRBJ2-4	-	TRBV5-6	-	TGTGCCAGCAGGAGGTTTGGTAACCCCGCCAGGGTGGACATTCAGTACTTC	CASRRFGNPARVDIQYF
TRBJ2-1	-	TRBV2	-	TGTGCCATGGTCGGGCGTGACAGGCGGGTCAATGAGCAGTTCTTC	CAMVGRDRRVNEQFF
TRBJ1-1	-	TRBV6-2/TRBV6-3	-	TGTGCCAGCAGTTACCTGATTCCTCGGGGTACTGAAGCTTTCTTT	CASSYLIPRGTEAFF
TRBJ2-2	-	TRBV27	-	TGTGCCAGCAGTTTGGTGTTGGGGGGAAACACCGGGGAGCTGTTTTTT	CASSLVLGGNTGELFF
TRBJ2-1	TRBD2	TRBV2	-	TGTGCCAGCAGTGATAGGGAGGGGCACTCCTACAATGAGCAGTTCTTC	CASSDREGHSYNEQFF
TRBJ2-7	TRBD1	TRBV6-5	-	TGTGCCAGCACCCGGGACAGGAGTTACGAGCAGTACTTC	CASTRDRSYEQYF
TRBJ2-1	TRBD1	TRBV3-1/TRBV3-2	-	TGTGCCAGCAGCCTCGACAGGGCCGCTAACAATGAGCAGTTCTTC	CASSLDRAANNEQFF
TRBJ2-5	TRBD1	TRBV7-2	-	TGTGCCAGCAGCTTAAATTTGGGGGGACAGGGACAAGAGACCCAGTACTTC	CASSLNLGGQGQETQYF
TRBJ2-1	-	TRBV7-2	-	TGTGCCAGCAGCTTAGTCGGCGGCAATGAGCAGTTCTTC	CASSLVGGNEQFF
TRBJ2-7	TRBD2	TRBV5-6	-	TGTGCCAGCAGCCCGTGGTTCCCTAGCGGGAGGGACTACGAGCAGTACTTC	CASSPWFPSGRDYEQYF
TRBJ2-2	-	TRBV3-1/TRBV3-2	-	TGTGCCAGCAGCCATCAGGGTACCGGGGAGCTGTTTTTT	CASSHQGTGELFF
TRBJ1-2	-	TRBV20-1	-	TGCAGTGCTTATTCAGGGGATGGCTACACCTTC	CSAYSGDGYTF
TRBJ2-5	-	TRBV28	-	TGTGCCAGCAGCAATTCGCTACCCCCACTCCAAGAGACCCAGTACTTC	CASSNSLPPLQETQYF
TRBJ1-6	TRBD1	TRBV30	-	TGTGCCTGGACCAAACCGGGACAGGTCAATTCACCCCTCCACTTT	CAWTKPGQVNSPLHF
TRBJ2-7	TRBD2	TRBV19	-	TGTGCCAGTAGTATAGCGGGAGGGTCTTCCTACGAGCAGTACTTC	CASSIAGGSSYEQYF
TRBJ2-4	TRBD1	TRBV5-8	once	TGTGCCAGCAGCTTGAGACAGGGGGAGATTCAGTACTTC	CASSLRQGEIQYF
TRBJ1-4	-	TRBV29-1	-	TGCAGCGTAGGCCGCGGCACCATTAATGAAAAACTGTTTTTT	CSVGRGTINEKLFF
TRBJ2-7	TRBD2	TRBV7-2	-	TGTGCCAGCAGCTTAGATTGGACTAGCGTCTCCTACGAGCAGTACTTC	CASSLDWTSVSYEQYF
TRBJ1-2	-	TRBV3-1/TRBV3-2	-	TGTGCCAGCAGCCAAGATCTGGCCGGGGGTGGCTACACCTTC	CASSQDLAGGGYTF
TRBJ2-1	TRBD1	TRBV9	-	TGTGCCAGCAGCCCCTCCCGAGAGGACAGGGCCTGGGATGAGCAGTTCTTC	CASSPSREDRAWDEQFF
TRBJ2-2	-	TRBV13	-	TGTGCCAGCAGTTATCAGACAACCGGGGAGCTGTTTTTT	CASSYQTTGELFF
TRBJ1-2	TRBD1	TRBV27	-	TGTGCCAGCAGTTTATCCTATCCCCCCGGGACAGGGAACTATGGCTACACCTTC	CASSLSYPPGTGNYGYTF
TRBJ1-5	TRBD1	TRBV19	-	TGTGCCAGTAGTACTACAGGGGGCAATCAGCCCCAGCATTTT	CASSTTGGNQPQHF
TRBJ2-1	-	TRBV5-6	-	TGTGCCAGCAGCTTCTTTCCCTACAATGAGCAGTTCTTC	CASSFFPYNEQFF
TRBJ1-1	-	TRBV5-1	-	TGCGCCAGCAGAGGAGAGCCCTCCTCGAACACTGAAGCTTTCTTT	CASRGEPSSNTEAFF
TRBJ2-7	-	TRBV5-5	-	TGTGCCAGCAGCTTGGCCCGGTCCTACGAGCAGTACTTC	CASSLARSYEQYF
TRBJ1-2	-	TRBV3-1/TRBV3-2	-	TGTGCCAGCAGCCAAGTCAGTTCGTATGGCTACACCTTC	CASSQVSSYGYTF
TRBJ1-5	-	TRBV30	-	TGTGCCTGGAGTGTTTTCCCTGGGCCTCAGCCCCAGCATTTT	CAWSVFPGPQPQHF
TRBJ1-2	TRBD1	TRBV19	-	TGTGCCACTAAGGACAGGGGGATCTATGGCTACACCTTC	CATKDRGIYGYTF
TRBJ2-2	-	TRBV11-3	-	TGTGCCAGCAGCTGGCCGACTGAAATGGGCACCGGGGAGCTGTTTTTT	CASSWPTEMGTGELFF